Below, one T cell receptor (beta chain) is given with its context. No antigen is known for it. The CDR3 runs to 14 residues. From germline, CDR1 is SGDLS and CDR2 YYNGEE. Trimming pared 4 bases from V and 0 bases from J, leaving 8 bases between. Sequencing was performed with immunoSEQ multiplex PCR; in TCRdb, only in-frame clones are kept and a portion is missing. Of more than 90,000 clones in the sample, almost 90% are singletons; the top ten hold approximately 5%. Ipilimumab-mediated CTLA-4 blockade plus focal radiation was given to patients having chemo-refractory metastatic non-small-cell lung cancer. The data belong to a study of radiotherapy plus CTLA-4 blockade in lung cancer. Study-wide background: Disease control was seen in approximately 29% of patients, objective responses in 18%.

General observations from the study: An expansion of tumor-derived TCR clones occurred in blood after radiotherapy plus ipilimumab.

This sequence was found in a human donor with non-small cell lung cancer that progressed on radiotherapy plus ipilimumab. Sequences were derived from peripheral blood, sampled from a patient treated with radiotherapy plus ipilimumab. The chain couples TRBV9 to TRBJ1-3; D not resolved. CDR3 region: CASSTGSSGNTIYF. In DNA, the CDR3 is TGTGCCAGCAGCACGGGGAGCTCTGGAAACACCATATATTTT. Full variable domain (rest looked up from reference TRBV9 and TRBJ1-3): DSGVTQTPKHLITATGQRVTLRCSPRSGDLSVYWYQQSLDQGLQFLIQYYNGEERAKGNILERFSAQQFPDLHSELNLSSLELGDSALYFCASSTGSSGNTIYFGEGSWLTVV.